This T cell receptor beta chain was captured in a study of CXCR3-negative and CXCR3-positive naive CD8 T cells. The method, 5' RACE with UMI labels, was used to prepare the TRB cDNA libraries. TCRdb re-called the 5' RACE reads and catalogs CDR3 proteins one per entry, DNA excluded. Recorded for this sample: about 40,000 distinct CDR3 sequences. Sequencing used naive CXCR3- CD8+ T cells from blood. Stated subset: CD45RO-CCR7+CD27+CD95- naive CD8+ T cells lacking CXCR3 (TNR3-). The sequence was collected from a human donor in good health. Some clones in this sample may be carry-over from other donors' samples.

This chain's CDR3 is CSVVTRGLNTEAFF. This chain joins TRBV29-1 and TRBJ1-1; the TRBD1 assignment by TCRdb is unverifiable without DNA. The CDR3 is 14 amino acids. Germline values: CDR1 SQVTM, CDR2 ANQGSEA.